Reported below is one T cell receptor (beta chain). Germline values: CDR1 WSHSY, CDR2 SAAADI. V was clipped by 7 bases and J by 3 bases, with 9 bases between them. The CDR3 runs 12 residues. In the original processing: Cell counts per sample came from amplifying reference gene primers. Repertoires were generated with immunoSEQ multiplex PCR, while TCRdb's copy carries only in-frame clones and drops some. The DNA was the basis for D and trimming; V, J and clone size are from that table. This sample has just over 650,000 clones, with 75% to 90% found just once. The record originates from a study of blood T cell repertoires in COVID-19. Overall study: COVID-19 samples, acute and convalescent, were from the United States, Italy and Spain. The analysed material was cDNA or gDNA that came from T cells, B-cell-depleted T cells, or PBMCs.

The receptor's source is a woman aged 18-30 years with acute or convalescent COVID-19. The specimen was peripheral blood. This chain joins TRBV10-2 and TRBJ1-1; D remains ambiguous. The chain's CDR3 is CASKFRDTEAFF. The CDR3 DNA is TGCGCCAGCAAATTTCGAGACACTGAAGCTTTCTTT.